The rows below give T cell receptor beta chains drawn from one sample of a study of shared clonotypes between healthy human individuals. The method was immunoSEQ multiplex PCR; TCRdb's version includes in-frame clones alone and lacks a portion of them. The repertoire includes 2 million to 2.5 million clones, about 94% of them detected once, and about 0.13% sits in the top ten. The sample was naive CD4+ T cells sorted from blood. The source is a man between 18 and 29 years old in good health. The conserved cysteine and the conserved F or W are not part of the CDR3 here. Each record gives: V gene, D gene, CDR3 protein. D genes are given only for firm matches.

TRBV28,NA,ASSLWGDTEAF
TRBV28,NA,ASIRSADRNTGELF
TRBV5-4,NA,ASSNPVSYEQY
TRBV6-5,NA,ASSSTGRESNQPQH
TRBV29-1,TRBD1,SVIGQGHTEAF
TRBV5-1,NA,ASSLRSQVTEAF
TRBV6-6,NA,ASTDPFSGNQPQH
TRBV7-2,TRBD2,ASKAGEGGGEQY
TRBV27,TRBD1,ASSARTGVSGNTIY
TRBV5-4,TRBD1,ASSTTGGKGGEKLF
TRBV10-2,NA,ASRPGTELF
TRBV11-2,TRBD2,ASSLGLAPTDTQY